This T cell receptor beta chain was found in a study of PD-L1 blockade in urothelial cancer. Study findings and constraints: Sub-median blood TCR clonality before treatment predicted longer survival.

Assay: immunoSEQ multiplex PCR; the TCRdb copy retains only in-frame clones and omits some. The data show roughly 120,000 clones, with roughly 91% seen just once and roughly 1.7% held by the top ten. The CDR3 loop spans 14 amino acids. The germline V gene has CDR1 WSHSY and CDR2 SAAADI. V shed 7 bases, J shed 2 bases, and the junction held 5 bases outside the gene matches. Time point described: peripheral blood 6 weeks after treatment start. Patients were living with locally advanced or metastatic urothelial carcinoma. This clone was seen once. The antigen is not known. The genes are TRBV10-2 and TRBJ2-1; 7 bases line up with TRBD2. Specimen: PBMCs, collected around atezolizumab (anti-PD-L1) treatment. The receptor's source is a man aged 60-69 years with urothelial cancer. The CDR3 DNA reads TGCGCCAGCACCCCGGGAGGACCCTACAATGAGCAGTTCTTC. Translating it yields CASTPGGPYNEQFF.